This passage covers 28 T cell receptor beta chains from one sample sequenced in a study of control samples from healthy donors and cancer patients. Here immunoSEQ multiplex PCR was the method, and the copy in TCRdb shows in-frame clones only, minus some. The sample lists under 75,000 clones, about nine tenths occurring once. Sequencing input: PBMCs. These receptors all come from a woman in her forties or fifties with colorectal cancer.

The chain has TRBV7-6 and TRBJ2-7, with D possibly being TRBD2 (6 bases). Germline CDR1 SGHVS, CDR2 FNYEAQ. This CDR3 is 13 amino acids long. With 3 bases removed from V and 2 bases from J, the gap between germline ends came to 8 bases. CDR3 coding DNA: TGTGCCAGCAGCTTCCCGGGGGCCTACGAGCAGTACTTC. This codes for CASSFPGAYEQYF.

The chain is built from TRBV12-3 or TRBV12-4 and TRBJ1-2; tentative D call: TRBD1 (5 bases). The CDR3 runs to 13 residues. Between the trimmed V and J ends, which lost 4 bases and 2 bases, there was a span of 8 bases. The CDR3 reads CASSSRGNYGYTF. DNA of the CDR3: TGTGCCAGCAGTTCTAGGGGAAACTATGGCTACACCTTC.

This sequence joins TRBV19 and TRBJ2-7; D remains unclear. This CDR3 has 12 residues. The germline gives CDR1 LNHDA, CDR2 SQIVND (reference sequence). Between the trimmed V and J ends, which lost 1 base and 4 bases, there was a span of 5 bases. Here the CDR3 reads CASSIGGYEQYF. For the CDR3, the DNA is TGTGCCAGTAGTATAGGCGGATACGAGCAGTACTTC. Using reference TRBV19 and TRBJ2-7 for the parts outside the CDR3, the full variable domain is DGGITQSPKYLFRKEGQNVTLSCEQNLNHDAMYWYRQDPGQGLRLIYYSQIVNDFQKGDIAEGYSVSREKKESFPLTVTSAQKNPTAFYLCASSIGGYEQYFGPGTRLTVT.

The chain couples TRBV7-9 to TRBJ2-1, with 7 bases identical to TRBD2. The CDR3 consists of 17 residues. The germline V gene encodes CDR1 SEHNR and CDR2 FQNEAQ (reference sequence). The V and J ends lost 5 bases and 3 bases, in that order; junction bases with no gene match: 13. CDR3 protein: CASSPLREASGYNEQFF. The CDR3 bases are TGTGCCAGCAGCCCCCTACGAGAGGCTAGCGGCTACAATGAGCAGTTCTTC.

J is TRBJ2-1 and V is TRBV30; D gene uncertain. Trimming removed 1 base at V and 4 bases at J, with 5 bases between. Germline V CDR1 and CDR2: GTSNPN, SVGIG (reference sequence). CDR3 size: 12 residues. The CDR3 sequence is CAWSGDYNEQFF. The CDR3 DNA reads as TGTGCCTGGAGTGGGGATTACAATGAGCAGTTCTTC. Supplemented by reference TRBV30 and TRBJ2-1, the full variable domain reads SQTIHQWPATLVQPVGSPLSLECTVEGTSNPNLYWYRQAAGRGLQLLFYSVGIGQISSEVPQNLSASRPQDRQFILSSKKLLLSDSGFYLCAWSGDYNEQFFGPGTRLTVL.

J is TRBJ1-3 and V is TRBV5-6; D remains ambiguous. The CDR3 runs 14 residues. The germline V gene has CDR1 SGHDT and CDR2 YYEEEE. The germline V and J ends were trimmed by 6 bases and 0 bases, with 10 bases remaining between them. Here the CDR3 DNA reads TGTGCCAGCAACGGGGTATCCTCTGGAAACACCATATATTTT. Its translation: CASNGVSSGNTIYF.

The J gene is TRBJ2-5, the V gene TRBV4-1, with TRBD1 as a possible D gene (6 bases). There are 15 residues in the CDR3. Germline assignment: CDR1 MGHRA and CDR2 YSYEKL. V was cut by 0 bases and J by 2 bases, with 10 bases left in between. The CDR3, as DNA: TGCGCCAGCAGCCAAGACTGGGACATGCAAGAGACCCAGTACTTC. Residues: CASSQDWDMQETQYF.

The chain joins TRBV2 to TRBJ2-5; 15 bases are a match to TRBD2. V trimming: 8 bases; J trimming: 4 bases; junction bases outside the gene matches: 2. The CDR3 extends over 14 amino acids. Germline values: CDR1 SNHLY, CDR2 FYNNEI. The CDR3 bases are TGTGCCAGCGGGGGACTAGCGGGAGGAGAGACCCAGTACTTC. Amino acid sequence: CASGGLAGGETQYF. The full variable domain, completed using reference TRBV2 and TRBJ2-5, is EPEVTQTPSHQVTQMGQEVILRCVPISNHLYFYWYRQILGQKVEFLVSFYNNEISEKSEIFDDQFSVERPDGSNFTLKIRSTKLEDSAMYFCASGGLAGGETQYFGPGTRLLVL.

V gene TRBV9 combines with J gene TRBJ2-2; D call uncertain. This CDR3 spans 14 amino acids. The V gene's germline CDR1 is SGDLS and CDR2 YYNGEE. V was shortened by 0 bases and J by 3 bases, with 6 bases between the two germline ends. The CDR3 nucleotides read TGTGCCAGCAGCGTAGACGTACACACCGGGGAGCTGTTTTTT. It specifies CASSVDVHTGELFF.

This sequence joins TRBV12-5 and TRBJ1-1; D not resolved. The CDR3 spans 11 residues. Trimming removed 3 bases at V and 9 bases at J, with 8 bases between. CDR1 is LGHNT and CDR2 is FRNRAP in the germline V gene. In DNA, the CDR3 is TGTGCTAGTGGTTTTCGGGGTAAAGCTTTCTTT. Translating it yields CASGFRGKAFF. Full variable domain (rest looked up from reference TRBV12-5 and TRBJ1-1): DARVTQTPRHKVTEMGQEVTMRCQPILGHNTVFWYRQTMMQGLELLAYFRNRAPLDDSGMPKDRFSAEMPDATLATLKIQPSEPRDSAVYFCASGFRGKAFFGQGTRLTVV.

The rearrangement joins TRBV6-5 to TRBJ1-1; TRBD1 agrees at 8 bases. This CDR3 region has 13 residues. Germline CDR1 is MNHEY and CDR2 is SVGAGI. J gave up 4 bases and V 5 bases, and 3 bases lay outside the gene matches. The CDR3 loop reads CASSNRGATEAFF. CDR3 DNA: TGTGCCAGCAGTAACAGGGGGGCCACTGAAGCTTTCTTT.

The chain combines TRBV19 with TRBJ1-2; possibly TRBD1 for D (5 bases). Deletions cut 4 bases from V and 6 bases from J, with 15 bases between. CDR1 LNHDA and CDR2 SQIVND come from the germline V gene (reference sequence). This CDR3 has 14 amino acids. The CDR3 DNA sequence: TGTGCCAGTAGTACGCGACAGAGCCCCGATGGCTACACCTTC. Protein: CASSTRQSPDGYTF.

This sequence joins TRBV2 and TRBJ2-5; D is possibly TRBD1 (6 bases). V gave up 3 bases and J gave up 5 bases, with 16 bases separating them. This CDR3 is built from 15 residues. Germline V gene data show CDR1 as SNHLY and CDR2 as FYNNEI. The CDR3 DNA follows: TGTGCCAGCAGTGAGGCTGTGGGGGCCGGCGAGACCCAGTACTTC. This codes for CASSEAVGAGETQYF.

For the CDR3, the DNA is TGTGCCAGCAGCGCACAGGGGTGGTCTGGAAACACCATATATTTT. Encoded protein: CASSAQGWSGNTIYF. The chain joins TRBV5-5 to TRBJ1-3, with 7 bases lining up with TRBD1. The CDR3 length is 15 residues. Germline CDR1 reads SGHKS; CDR2 reads YYEKEE (reference sequence). The trim removed 4 bases at V and 1 base at J, leaving 5 bases unmatched.

The chain's CDR3 is CASSPAGANVLTF. CDR3 DNA sequence: TGTGCCAGCAGCCCCGCGGGGGCCAACGTCCTGACTTTC. The V call is TRBV7-3, the J call TRBJ2-6; D remains unclear. Trimming took off 5 bases at V and 4 bases at J, with 6 bases between the two ends. Germline assignment: CDR1 SGHTA and CDR2 FQGTGA. The CDR3 runs 13 residues.

The rearrangement uses TRBV6-5 and TRBJ1-2; D perhaps matches TRBD1 (5 bases). The length of the CDR3 is 14 residues. The V gene's germline CDR1 is MNHEY and CDR2 SVGAGI. With 6 bases removed from V and 8 bases from J, the gap between germline ends came to 19 bases. The CDR3 spells CASRPPGLVLGYTF. The DNA of the CDR3 is TGTGCCAGCAGACCACCGGGACTCGTGCTGGGCTACACCTTC.

The rearrangement links TRBV7-8 to TRBJ2-3; D remains ambiguous. In germline, CDR1 is SGHVS, CDR2 FQNEAQ. V lost 5 bases and J lost 0, with 3 bases in between. CDR3 length equals 12 residues. The CDR3 loop reads CASSISTDTQYF. The CDR3 DNA is TGTGCCAGCAGCATCAGCACAGATACGCAGTATTTT.

This clone has only one observation. The chain has TRBV27 and TRBJ1-4, with D possibly TRBD1 on 5 matching bases. The ends were cut back, 3 bases at V and 8 bases at J, with 13 bases in the middle. Germline CDR1 reads MNHEY; CDR2 reads SMNVEV (reference sequence). There are 14 residues in the CDR3. The CDR3 here is CASSFRRGEEKLFF. The CDR3 DNA sequence: TGTGCCAGCAGTTTTCGTAGAGGGGAAGAAAAACTGTTTTTT.

In DNA form, the CDR3 reads TGTGCCAGCAGCCAAGACCGACTAGCGGTCAATTTACAGTTCTTC. This encodes CASSQDRLAVNLQFF. The genes are TRBV3-1 (or the pseudogene TRBV3-2) and TRBJ2-1, with 9 nucleotides matching TRBD2. This CDR3 region has 15 residues. Germline assignment: CDR1 LGHDT and CDR2 YNNKEL (reference sequence). V lost 0 bases and J lost 13; bases outside the gene matches: 10.

V is TRBV28 and J is TRBJ2-7; 13 bases align to TRBD2. In germline, CDR1 is MDHEN, CDR2 SYDVKM. Unmatched junction bases numbered 8, after V lost 6 bases and J lost 6 bases. This CDR3 has 15 amino acids. The DNA of the CDR3 is TGTGCCAGCAGCTACGGGACTAGCGGGAAAGGCGAGCAGTACTTC. It translates to CASSYGTSGKGEQYF.

The chain joins TRBV10-3 to TRBJ2-1; no clear D. The V gene lost 2 bases and the J gene lost 4 bases, with 18 bases spanning the gap. The CDR3 is made up of 17 amino acids. The germline CDR1 and CDR2 sequences are ENHRY and SYGVKD. The CDR3 loop reads CAISEGLLAESYNEQFF. Here the CDR3 DNA reads TGTGCCATCAGTGAGGGTTTGTTAGCCGAGAGTTACAATGAGCAGTTCTTC.

Only a few counts were recorded for this clone. Germline is not matched at one junction end, which may reflect a read error. CDR3 nucleotides: TGCAGCGTGGAAGGGGGACAGGGGTCCTACAATGAGCAGTTCTTC. The encoded protein is CSVEGGQGSYNEQFF. The chain recombines TRBV29-1 with TRBJ2-1; TRBD1 matches at 10 bases. CDR1 and CDR2 from the germline V gene are SQVTM and ANQGSEA. CDR3 size: 15 residues.

The chain links TRBV27 to TRBJ2-5, with D unresolved. The V gene lost 6 bases and the J gene lost 4 bases, with 9 bases spanning the gap. The CDR3 sequence is 12 residues long. Germline V gene data show CDR1 as MNHEY and CDR2 as SMNVEV (reference sequence). The CDR3 region is CASRSAGETQYF. In DNA, the CDR3 is TGTGCCAGCAGATCGGCAGGAGAGACCCAGTACTTC.

The chain uses TRBV2 and TRBJ1-1; 9 positions agree with TRBD1. V lost 9 bases to trimming and J lost 0 bases; unmatched junction nucleotides: 2. The CDR3 runs 13 residues. Germline V gene data show CDR1 as SNHLY and CDR2 as FYNNEI. As DNA, the CDR3 is TGTGCCAGGGGGACAGGGATGAACACTGAAGCTTTCTTT. This encodes CARGTGMNTEAFF. Complete variable domain (other parts from reference TRBV2 and TRBJ1-1): EPEVTQTPSHQVTQMGQEVILRCVPISNHLYFYWYRQILGQKVEFLVSFYNNEISEKSEIFDDQFSVERPDGSNFTLKIRSTKLEDSAMYFCARGTGMNTEAFFGQGTRLTVV.

This clone was observed a single time. The J gene is TRBJ2-3, the V gene TRBV4-1; no clear D. CDR1 and CDR2 (germline): MGHRA, YSYEKL. This CDR3 comprises 15 residues. Deletions cut 1 base from V and 2 bases from J, with 10 bases between. This chain's CDR3 is CASSQVQRLTDTQYF. In nucleotides, the CDR3 is TGCGCCAGCAGCCAAGTTCAGCGCCTCACAGATACGCAGTATTTT.

This sequence joins TRBV28 and TRBJ1-2; D not resolved. Germline CDR1 MDHEN, CDR2 SYDVKM. This CDR3 region has 15 residues. The germline V and J ends were trimmed by 5 bases and 3 bases, with 16 bases remaining between them. CDR3 residues: CASSPVFSDDYGYTF. The CDR3, as DNA: TGTGCCAGCAGTCCCGTCTTCAGCGACGACTATGGCTACACCTTC.

This rearrangement joins TRBV14 to TRBJ2-7; no reliable D call. Germline CDR1 reads SGHDN; CDR2 reads FVKESK. The CDR3 contains 13 residues. Trimming left V 0 bases short and J 3 bases short, with 6 bases between. The CDR3 is CASSQDHSYEQYF. The CDR3 DNA reads TGTGCCAGCAGCCAAGATCACAGCTACGAGCAGTACTTC.

CDR3 coding DNA: TGTGCCAGCAGTTCGGCACCCGGGGACTCTGGAAACACCATATATTTT. Translating it yields CASSSAPGDSGNTIYF. The genes are TRBV27 and TRBJ1-3; no firm D call. This CDR3 is 16 amino acids long. The germline V gene encodes CDR1 MNHEY and CDR2 SMNVEV (reference sequence). Between the trimmed V and J ends, which lost 4 bases and 0 bases, there was a span of 13 bases.